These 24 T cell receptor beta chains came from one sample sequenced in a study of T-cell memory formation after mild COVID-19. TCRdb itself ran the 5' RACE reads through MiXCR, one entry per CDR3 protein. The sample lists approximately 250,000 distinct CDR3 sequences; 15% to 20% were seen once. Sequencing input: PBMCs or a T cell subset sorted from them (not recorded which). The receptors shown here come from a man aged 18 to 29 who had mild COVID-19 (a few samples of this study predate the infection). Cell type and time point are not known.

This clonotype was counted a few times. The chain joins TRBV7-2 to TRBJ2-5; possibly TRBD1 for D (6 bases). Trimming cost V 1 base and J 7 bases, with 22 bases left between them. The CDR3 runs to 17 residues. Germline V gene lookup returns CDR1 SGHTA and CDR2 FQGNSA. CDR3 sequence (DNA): TGTGCCAGCAGCTTAGTCCCGGACAGTCCAAAATGGGGGACCCAGTACTTC. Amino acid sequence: CASSLVPDSPKWGTQYF.

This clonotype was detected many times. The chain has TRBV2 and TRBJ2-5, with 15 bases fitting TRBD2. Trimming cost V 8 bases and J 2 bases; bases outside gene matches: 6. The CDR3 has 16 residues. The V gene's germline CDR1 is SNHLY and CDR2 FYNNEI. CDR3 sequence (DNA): TGTGCCAGCTGGACTAGCGGGGGGGCGTCTCAAGAGACCCAGTACTTC. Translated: CASWTSGGASQETQYF.

CDR3 residues: CASSSSPFYGYTF. CDR3 DNA: TGTGCCAGCAGCTCAAGTCCGTTCTATGGCTACACCTTC. This rearrangement joins TRBV7-9 to TRBJ1-2; D is unclear. The CDR3 runs to 13 residues. Trimming stripped 4 bases from V and 4 bases from J, with 10 bases between. Germline V gene data show CDR1 as SEHNR and CDR2 as FQNEAQ (reference sequence).

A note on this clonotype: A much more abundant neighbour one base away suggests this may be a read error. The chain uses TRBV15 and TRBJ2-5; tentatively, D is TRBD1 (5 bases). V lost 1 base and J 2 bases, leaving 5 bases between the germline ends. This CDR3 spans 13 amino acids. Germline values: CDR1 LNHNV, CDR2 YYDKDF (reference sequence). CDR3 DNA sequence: TGTGCCACCAGCAGAGGACAGCAAGAGACCCAGTACTTC. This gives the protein CATSRGQQETQYF.

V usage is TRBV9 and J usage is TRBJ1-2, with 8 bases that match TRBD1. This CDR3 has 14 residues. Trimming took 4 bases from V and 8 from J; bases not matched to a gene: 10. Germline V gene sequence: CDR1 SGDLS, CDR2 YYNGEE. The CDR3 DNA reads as TGTGCCAGCAGCCCCCGGACAGGGATGGTAGGCTACACCTTC. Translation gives CASSPRTGMVGYTF.

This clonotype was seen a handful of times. The CDR3 sequence: CASSLWDPEDTQYF. The CDR3, as DNA: TGTGCCAGCAGCTTATGGGATCCCGAAGATACGCAGTATTTT. The chain joins TRBV7-3 to TRBJ2-3; no clear D gene. This CDR3 is 14 amino acids long. V shed 2 bases and J shed 5 bases, with 11 bases lying between them. Germline CDR1 and CDR2: SGHTA and FQGTGA.

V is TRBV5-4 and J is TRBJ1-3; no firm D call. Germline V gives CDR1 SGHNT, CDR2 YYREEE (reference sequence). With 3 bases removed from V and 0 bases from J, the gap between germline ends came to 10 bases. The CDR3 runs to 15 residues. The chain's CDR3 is CASSSLPVSGNTIYF. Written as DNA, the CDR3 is TGTGCCAGCAGCTCGCTACCGGTCTCTGGAAACACCATATATTTT. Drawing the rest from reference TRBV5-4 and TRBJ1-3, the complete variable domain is ETGVTQSPTHLIKTRGQQVTLRCSSQSGHNTVSWYQQALGQGPQFIFQYYREEENGRGNFPPRFSGLQFPNYSSELNVNALELDDSALYLCASSSLPVSGNTIYFGEGSWLTVV.

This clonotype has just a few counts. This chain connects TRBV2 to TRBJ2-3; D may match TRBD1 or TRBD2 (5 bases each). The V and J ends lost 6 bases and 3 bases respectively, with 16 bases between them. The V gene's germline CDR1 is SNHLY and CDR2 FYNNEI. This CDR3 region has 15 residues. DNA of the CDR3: TGTGCCAGCAGCGGGACGCTCCCGAGGACAGATACGCAGTATTTT. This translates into CASSGTLPRTDTQYF.

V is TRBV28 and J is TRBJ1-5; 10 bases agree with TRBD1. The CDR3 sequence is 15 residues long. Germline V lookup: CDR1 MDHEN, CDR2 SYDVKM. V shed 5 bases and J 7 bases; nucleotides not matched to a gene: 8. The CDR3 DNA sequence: TGTGCCAGCAGTCTCCCGACAGGGGGCTACCAGCCCCAGCATTTT. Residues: CASSLPTGGYQPQHF.

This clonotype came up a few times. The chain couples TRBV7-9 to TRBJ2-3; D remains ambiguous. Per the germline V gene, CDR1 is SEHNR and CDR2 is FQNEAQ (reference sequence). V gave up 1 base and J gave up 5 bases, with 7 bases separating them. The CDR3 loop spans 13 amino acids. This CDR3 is CASSLERRDTQYF. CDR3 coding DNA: TGTGCCAGCAGCTTAGAGAGGCGAGATACGCAGTATTTT.

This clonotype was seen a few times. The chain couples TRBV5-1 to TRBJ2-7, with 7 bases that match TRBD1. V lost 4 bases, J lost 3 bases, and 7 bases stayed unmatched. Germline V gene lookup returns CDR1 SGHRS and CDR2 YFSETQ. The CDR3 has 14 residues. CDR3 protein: CASSPGQDFYEQYF. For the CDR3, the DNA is TGCGCCAGCAGCCCCGGACAGGATTTCTACGAGCAGTACTTC.

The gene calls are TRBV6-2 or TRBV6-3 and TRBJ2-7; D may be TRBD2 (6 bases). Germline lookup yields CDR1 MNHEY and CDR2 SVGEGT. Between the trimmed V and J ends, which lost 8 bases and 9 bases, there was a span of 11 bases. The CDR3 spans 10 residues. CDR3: CASRRERQYF. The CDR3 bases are TGTGCCAGCCGGAGGGAACGGCAGTACTTC.

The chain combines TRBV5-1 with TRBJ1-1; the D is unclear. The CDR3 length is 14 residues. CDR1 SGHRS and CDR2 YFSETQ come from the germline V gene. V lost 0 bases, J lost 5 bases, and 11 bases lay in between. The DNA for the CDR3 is TGCGCCAGCAGCTTGGACAGCACGGCGACTGAAGCTTTCTTT. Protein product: CASSLDSTATEAFF. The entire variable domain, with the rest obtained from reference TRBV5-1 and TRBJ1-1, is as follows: KAGVTQTPRYLIKTRGQQVTLSCSPISGHRSVSWYQQTPGQGLQFLFEYFSETQRNKGNFPGRFSGRQFSNSRSEMNVSTLELGDSALYLCASSLDSTATEAFFGQGTRLTVV.

In DNA, the CDR3 is TGTGCCACCAGCTCCCAGGGGACCGAAGGCAATCAGCCCCAGCATTTT. As protein: CATSSQGTEGNQPQHF. This chain links TRBV15 with TRBJ1-5; possible D gene TRBD1, 6 bases. Germline-derived CDR1 and CDR2 are LNHNV and YYDKDF (reference sequence). The V end was cut by 5 bases, the J end by 2 bases, with 16 bases between. The CDR3 is 16 residues long.

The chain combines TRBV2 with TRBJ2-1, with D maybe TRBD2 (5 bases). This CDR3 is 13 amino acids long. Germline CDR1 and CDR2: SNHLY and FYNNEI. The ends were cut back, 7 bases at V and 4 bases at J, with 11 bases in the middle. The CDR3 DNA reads TGTGCCAGCAAAACTAGTCAGTACAATGAGCAGTTCTTC. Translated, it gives CASKTSQYNEQFF.

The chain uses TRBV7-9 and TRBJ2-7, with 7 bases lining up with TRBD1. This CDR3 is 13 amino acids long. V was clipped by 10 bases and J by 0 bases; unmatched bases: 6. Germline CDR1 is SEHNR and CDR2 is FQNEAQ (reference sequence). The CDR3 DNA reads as TGTGCCACCAGACAGGGAAGCTCCTACGAGCAGTACTTC. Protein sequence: CATRQGSSYEQYF.

The CDR3 is CASSLAGTGDTEAFF. The CDR3 DNA sequence: TGTGCCAGCAGCTTGGCCGGGACAGGGGACACTGAAGCTTTCTTT. J is TRBJ1-1 and V is TRBV5-5; 10 bases are shared with TRBD1. The CDR3 loop spans 15 amino acids. Germline CDR1 reads SGHKS; CDR2 reads YYEKEE (reference sequence). The trim removed 0 bases at V and 3 bases at J, leaving 2 bases unmatched.

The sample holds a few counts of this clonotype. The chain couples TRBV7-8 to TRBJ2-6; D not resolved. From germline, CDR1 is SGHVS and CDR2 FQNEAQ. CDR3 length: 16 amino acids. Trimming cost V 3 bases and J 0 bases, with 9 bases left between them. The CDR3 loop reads CASSFRVISGANVLTF. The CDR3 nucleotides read TGTGCCAGCAGCTTCCGCGTTATCTCTGGGGCCAACGTCCTGACTTTC.

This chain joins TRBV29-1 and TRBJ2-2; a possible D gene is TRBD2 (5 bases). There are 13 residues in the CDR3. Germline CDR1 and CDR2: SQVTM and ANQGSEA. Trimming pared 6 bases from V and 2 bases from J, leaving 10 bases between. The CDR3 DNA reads TGCAGCGTACACGGGGTTAACACCGGGGAGCTGTTTTTT. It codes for CSVHGVNTGELFF.

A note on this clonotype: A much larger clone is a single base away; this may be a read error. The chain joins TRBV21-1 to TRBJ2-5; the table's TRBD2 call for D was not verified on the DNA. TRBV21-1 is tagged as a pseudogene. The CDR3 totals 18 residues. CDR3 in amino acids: CASSKVGLADLCQETQYF. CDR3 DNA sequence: TGTGCCAGCAGCAAAGTTGGGCTAGCGGACCTGTGCCAAGAGACCCAGTACTTC.

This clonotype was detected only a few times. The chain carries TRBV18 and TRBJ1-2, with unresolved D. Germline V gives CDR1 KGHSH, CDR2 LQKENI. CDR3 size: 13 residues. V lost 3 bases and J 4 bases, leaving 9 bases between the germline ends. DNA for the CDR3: TGTGCCAGCTCACCTGATCAATTCTATGGCTACACCTTC. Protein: CASSPDQFYGYTF.

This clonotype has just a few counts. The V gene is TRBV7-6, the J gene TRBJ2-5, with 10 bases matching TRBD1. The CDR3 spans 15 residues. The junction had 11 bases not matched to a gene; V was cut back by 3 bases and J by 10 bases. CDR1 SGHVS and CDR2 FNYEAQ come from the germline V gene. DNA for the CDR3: TGTGCCAGCAGCTTCCTGACAGGGGGCGTTGGGGACCAGTACTTC. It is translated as CASSFLTGGVGDQYF.

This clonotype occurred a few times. This chain's CDR3 is CASSPDSYSPLHF. The CDR3 coding sequence is TGTGCCAGCAGCCCAGACTCTTATTCACCCCTCCACTTT. The chain joins TRBV3-1 to TRBJ1-6; D ambiguous. The CDR3 extends over 13 amino acids. CDR1 is LGHDT and CDR2 is YNNKEL in the germline V gene (reference sequence). Between the trimmed V and J ends, which lost 4 bases and 8 bases, there was a span of 9 bases.

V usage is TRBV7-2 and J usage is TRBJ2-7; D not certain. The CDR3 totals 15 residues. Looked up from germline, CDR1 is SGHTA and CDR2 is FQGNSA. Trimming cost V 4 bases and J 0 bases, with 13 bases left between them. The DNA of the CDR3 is TGTGCCAGCAGCTCACCGGTGGGGATCTCCTACGAGCAGTACTTC. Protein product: CASSSPVGISYEQYF.